The source of this T cell receptor (beta chain) is a study of vaccination effects on CD4 cells after COVID-19. The V gene's germline CDR1 is KGHDR and CDR2 SFDVKD. V was clipped by 5 bases and J by 3 bases; unmatched bases: 5. This CDR3 spans 15 amino acids. This clone was observed a handful of times. The target antigen is unknown. Using viral peptide pools, the ViraFEST assay grew out antigen-specific CD4+ T cells prior to sequencing. At the end of nine to ten days of culture, CD4+ T cells were isolated. Infection with SARS-CoV-2 occurred in the person between March and December 2020, and PCR confirmed it. The table came from immunoSEQ multiplex PCR; TCRdb's copy has only in-frame clones and leaves some out. The data contain approximately 33,000 clones, about three quarters of them singletons.

The sample here was CD4+ T cells from PBMCs cultured with HCoV-NL63 spike peptides, taken before COVID-19 vaccination. The rearrangement joins TRBV24-1 to TRBJ1-5; 8 bases align to TRBD1. This clonotype originated in a human donor who had a prior SARS-CoV-2 infection. The chain's CDR3 is CATSARQGNNQPQHF. The CDR3 DNA reads as TGTGCCACCAGTGCGCGACAGGGGAACAATCAGCCCCAGCATTTT.